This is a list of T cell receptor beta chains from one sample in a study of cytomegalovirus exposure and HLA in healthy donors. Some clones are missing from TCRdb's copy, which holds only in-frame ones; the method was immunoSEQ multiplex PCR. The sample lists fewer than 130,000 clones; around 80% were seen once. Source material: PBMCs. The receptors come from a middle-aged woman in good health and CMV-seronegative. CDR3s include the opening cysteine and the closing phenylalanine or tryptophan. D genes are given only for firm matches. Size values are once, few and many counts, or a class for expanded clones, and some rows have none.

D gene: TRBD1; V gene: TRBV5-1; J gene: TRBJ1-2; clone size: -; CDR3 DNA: TGCGCCAGCAGCTCCGGGACAGGCTGGAACTATGGCTACACCTTC; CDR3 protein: CASSSGTGWNYGYTF
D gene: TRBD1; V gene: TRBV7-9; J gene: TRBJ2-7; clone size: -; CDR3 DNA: TGTTCCAGCAGGGCCGACAGGGGGCTCGAGTCCTACGAGCAGTACTTC; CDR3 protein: CSSRADRGLESYEQYF
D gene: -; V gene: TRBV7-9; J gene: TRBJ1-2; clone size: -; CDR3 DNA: TGTGCCTGCCGAGAGGAGAAGAGCGGTGGCTACACCTTC; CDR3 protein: CACREEKSGGYTF
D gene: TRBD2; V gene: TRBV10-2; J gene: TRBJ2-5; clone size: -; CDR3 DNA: TGCGCCAGCAGGAGGACTAGCGGGCCTGAAGAGACCCAGTACTTC; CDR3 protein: CASRRTSGPEETQYF
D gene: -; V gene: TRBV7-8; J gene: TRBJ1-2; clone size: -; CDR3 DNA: TGTGCCAGCAGTCCGACAGGCAACCCGGGGAACTATGGCTACACCTTC; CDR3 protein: CASSPTGNPGNYGYTF
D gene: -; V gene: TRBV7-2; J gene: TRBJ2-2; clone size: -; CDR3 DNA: TGTGCCAGCAGCTCATTAAGACTGGAGCTGTTTTTT; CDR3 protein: CASSSLRLELFF
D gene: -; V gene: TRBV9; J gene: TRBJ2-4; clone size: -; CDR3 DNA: TGTGCCAGCAGTGAAGGCGCAGGGTCTCTCAGGGACATTCAGTACTTC; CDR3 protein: CASSEGAGSLRDIQYF
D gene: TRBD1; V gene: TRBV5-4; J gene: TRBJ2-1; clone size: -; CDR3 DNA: TGTGCCAGCAGCTTACAGGGGTCCTACAATGAGCAGTTCTTC; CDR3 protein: CASSLQGSYNEQFF
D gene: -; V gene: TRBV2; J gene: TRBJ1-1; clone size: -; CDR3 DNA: TGTGCCAGCCTCTCCTTCGGGACACCCAACTTCGGGCGAAACACTGAAGCTTTCTTT; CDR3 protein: CASLSFGTPNFGRNTEAFF
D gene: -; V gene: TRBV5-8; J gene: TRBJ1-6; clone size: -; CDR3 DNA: TGTGCCAGCAGCTTGGCCTCCTGGAGAGGCAATTCACCCCTCCACTTT; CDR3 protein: CASSLASWRGNSPLHF
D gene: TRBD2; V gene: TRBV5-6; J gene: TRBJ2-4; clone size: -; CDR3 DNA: TGTGCCAGCAGCGACGGGACTAGCAAAAACATTCAGTACTTC; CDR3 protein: CASSDGTSKNIQYF
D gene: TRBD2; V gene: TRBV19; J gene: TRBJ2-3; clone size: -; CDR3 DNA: TGTGCCAGTAGTCCCCCACTTGGAGCGGGAGGGCCTAGGAGCACAGATACGCAGTATTTT; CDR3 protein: CASSPPLGAGGPRSTDTQYF
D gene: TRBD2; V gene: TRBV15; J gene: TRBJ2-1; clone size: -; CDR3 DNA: TGTGCCACCAGCAGAGGGACTAGCAATGAGCAGTTCTTC; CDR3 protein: CATSRGTSNEQFF
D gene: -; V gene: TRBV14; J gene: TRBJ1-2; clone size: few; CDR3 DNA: TGTGCCAGCAGCCAAGATTGGAGCGCCTCTAACTATGGCTACACCTTC; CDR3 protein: CASSQDWSASNYGYTF
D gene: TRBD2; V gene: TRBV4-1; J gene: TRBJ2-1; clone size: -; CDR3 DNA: TGCGCCAGCAGCCAAGAAGGGAGCGGGAGGCCTCTCGCGGGTGAGCAGTTCTTC; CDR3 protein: CASSQEGSGRPLAGEQFF
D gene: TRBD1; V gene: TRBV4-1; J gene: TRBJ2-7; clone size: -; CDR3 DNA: TGCGCCAGCAGCCACAGACAGGGGCCCTACGAGCAGTACTTC; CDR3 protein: CASSHRQGPYEQYF
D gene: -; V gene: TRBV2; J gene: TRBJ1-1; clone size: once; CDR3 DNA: TGTGCCAGCAGACTCCATTCCGAGTGGACTGAAGCTTTCTTT; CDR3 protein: CASRLHSEWTEAFF
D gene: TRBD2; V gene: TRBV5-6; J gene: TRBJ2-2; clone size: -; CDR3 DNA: TGTGCCAGCAGCTTCAGGGCGGGGGGCTCGAACACCGGGGAGCTGTTTTTT; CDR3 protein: CASSFRAGGSNTGELFF
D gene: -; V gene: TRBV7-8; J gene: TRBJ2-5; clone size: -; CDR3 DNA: TGTGCCAGCAGCATCCGACAGCCCCAAGAGACCCAGTACTTC; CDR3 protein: CASSIRQPQETQYF
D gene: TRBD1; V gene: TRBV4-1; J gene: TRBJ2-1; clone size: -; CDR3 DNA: TGCGCCAGCAGCCGGGGACAGGCGTCCTACAATGAGCAGTTCTTC; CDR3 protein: CASSRGQASYNEQFF
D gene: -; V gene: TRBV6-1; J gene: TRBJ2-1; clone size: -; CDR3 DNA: TGTGCCGGACAGGGAGGGGAGGGATACAATGAGCAGTTCTTC; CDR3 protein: CAGQGGEGYNEQFF
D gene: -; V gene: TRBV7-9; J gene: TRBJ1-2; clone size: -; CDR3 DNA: TGTGCCAGCACCTCTCCGGGGGTGGGATATGGCTACACCTTC; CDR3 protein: CASTSPGVGYGYTF
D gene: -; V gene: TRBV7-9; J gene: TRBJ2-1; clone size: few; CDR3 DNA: TGTGCCAGCAGTCCTACACAAGGAACTACCGATGAGCAGTTCTTC; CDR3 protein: CASSPTQGTTDEQFF
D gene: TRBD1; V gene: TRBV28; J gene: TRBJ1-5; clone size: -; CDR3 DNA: TGTGCCAGCAGCCCCGGGACAGGGGACCATCAGCCCCAGCATTTT; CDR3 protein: CASSPGTGDHQPQHF
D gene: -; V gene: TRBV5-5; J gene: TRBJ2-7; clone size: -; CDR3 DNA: TGTGCCAGCAGCGCTGGGGCAGACACCTCCTACGAGCAGTACTTC; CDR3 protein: CASSAGADTSYEQYF
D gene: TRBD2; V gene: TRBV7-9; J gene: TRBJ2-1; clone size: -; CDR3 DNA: TGTGCCAGCAGCTTTAGCGGGGGGGCGGGCAGTGAGCAGTTCTTC; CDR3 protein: CASSFSGGAGSEQFF
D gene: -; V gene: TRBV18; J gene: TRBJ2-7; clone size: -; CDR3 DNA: TGTGCCAGCTCTAAGGGGGGGTCCCCTGGCGAGCAGTACTTC; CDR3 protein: CASSKGGSPGEQYF
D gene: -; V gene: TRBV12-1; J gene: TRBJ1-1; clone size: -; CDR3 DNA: TGTGCCAGCAGCTTGGGACAGAAGAACACTGAAGCTTTCTTT; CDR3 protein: CASSLGQKNTEAFF
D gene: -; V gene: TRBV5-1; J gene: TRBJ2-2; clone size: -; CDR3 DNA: TGCGCCAGCAGCCGGGAAATGGAGAGGGTAGCGCACACCGGGGAGCTGTTTTTT; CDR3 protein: CASSREMERVAHTGELFF
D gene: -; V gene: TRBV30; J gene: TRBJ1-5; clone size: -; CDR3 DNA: TGTGCCTGGAGCGTTGGGTTGGGGGCGCATACCCAGCCCCAGCATTTT; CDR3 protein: CAWSVGLGAHTQPQHF
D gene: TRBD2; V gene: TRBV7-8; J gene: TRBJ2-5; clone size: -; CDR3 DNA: TGTGCCAGCAGCTTAGTAAGCGGGAGAGCAGAGACCCAGTACTTC; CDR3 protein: CASSLVSGRAETQYF
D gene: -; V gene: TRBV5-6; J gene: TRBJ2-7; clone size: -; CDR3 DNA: TGTGCCAGCAGCTCACAGCCGCCTGAGCAGTACTTC; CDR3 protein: CASSSQPPEQYF
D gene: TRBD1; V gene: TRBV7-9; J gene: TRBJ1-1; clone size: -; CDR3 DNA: TGTTCCAGCAGTCCCCGACAGGGGTGGGACACTGAAGCTTTCTTT; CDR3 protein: CSSSPRQGWDTEAFF
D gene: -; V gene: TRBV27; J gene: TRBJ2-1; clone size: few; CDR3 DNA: TGTGCCAGCAGTTTAGTACAACCCTACAATGAGCAGTTCTTC; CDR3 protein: CASSLVQPYNEQFF
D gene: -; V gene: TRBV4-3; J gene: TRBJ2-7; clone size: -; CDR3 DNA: TGCGCCAGCAGCCGGAGTTCCATGACAGCCTCCTACGAGCAGTACTTC; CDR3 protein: CASSRSSMTASYEQYF
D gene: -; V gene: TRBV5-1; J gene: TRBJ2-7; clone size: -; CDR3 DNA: TGCGCCAGCAGAGAACCGACAGGCGACTACGAGCAGTACTTC; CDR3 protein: CASREPTGDYEQYF
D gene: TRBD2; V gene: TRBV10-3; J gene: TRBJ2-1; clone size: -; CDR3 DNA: TGTGCCATCAGCCAAACTAGCGGGGGGAGCAATGAGCAGTTCTTC; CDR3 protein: CAISQTSGGSNEQFF
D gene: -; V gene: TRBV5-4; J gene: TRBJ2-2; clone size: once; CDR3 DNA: TGTGCCAGCAGCCCGCCTGGTGAACAGGCGAACACCGGGGAGCTGTTTTTT; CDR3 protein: CASSPPGEQANTGELFF
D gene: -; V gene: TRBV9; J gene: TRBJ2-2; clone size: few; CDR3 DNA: TGTGCCAGCAGCGGCCGACTGGCCACCGGGGAGCTGTTTTTT; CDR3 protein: CASSGRLATGELFF
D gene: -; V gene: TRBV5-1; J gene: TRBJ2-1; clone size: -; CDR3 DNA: TGCGCCAGCAGCTCTACAGGGAACTCCTACAATGAGCAGTTCTTC; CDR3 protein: CASSSTGNSYNEQFF